The 14 T cell receptor beta chains reported below all come from one sample, sequenced in a study of response to subunit inactivated influenza vaccine. TCRdb called the RT-PCR reads again in MiXCR, with one record for every CDR3 protein. Counted here are 530,000 or so distinct CDR3 sequences, around 13% occurring once; the ten biggest clones make up around 10%. Sample: PBMCs from blood, taken 12 days after vaccination. These receptors came from a man aged 50 or older who received an inactivated influenza vaccine.

This clonotype was observed a few times. CDR3 loop: CASSLALGQGRWHEQFF. The CDR3 nucleotides are TGTGCCAGCAGCTTAGCGCTAGGACAGGGAAGGTGGCATGAGCAGTTCTTC. V and J are TRBV7-9 and TRBJ2-1, with 8 bases lining up with TRBD1. J lost 8 bases, V lost 0 bases, and 12 bases had no gene match. CDR1 SEHNR and CDR2 FQNEAQ come from the germline V gene (reference sequence). There are 17 residues in the CDR3.

A few counts support this clonotype. The V call is TRBV28, the J call TRBJ2-7; tentative D call: TRBD2 (5 bases). There are 15 residues in the CDR3. Looked up from germline, CDR1 is MDHEN and CDR2 is SYDVKM. Trimming took off 5 bases at V and 0 bases at J, with 14 bases between the two ends. The CDR3 sequence: CASSSDYSSSYEQYF. The CDR3 DNA sequence: TGTGCCAGCAGTAGTGACTACTCGAGCTCCTACGAGCAGTACTTC.

The rearrangement joins TRBV5-1 to TRBJ2-2, with D uncertain. This CDR3 has 16 residues. Deletions cut 0 bases from V and 5 bases from J, with 14 bases between. Germline lookup yields CDR1 SGHRS and CDR2 YFSETQ. The CDR3 region has the DNA TGCGCCAGCAGCTTGGACTCGTTGGGGATTACCGGGGAGCTGTTTTTT. Translating gives CASSLDSLGITGELFF.

The chain has TRBV3-1 and TRBJ1-1; D uncertain. The CDR3 loop spans 14 amino acids. CDR1 and CDR2 (germline): LGHDT, YNNKEL (reference sequence). Trimming removed 3 bases from V and 4 bases from J, with 12 bases in between. CDR3 amino acids: CASSQWTAGTEAFF. Here the CDR3 DNA reads TGTGCCAGCAGCCAGTGGACCGCGGGCACTGAAGCTTTCTTT.

The V and J genes are TRBV28 and TRBJ1-2; D unresolved. The CDR3 totals 13 residues. V lost 1 base to trimming and J lost 8 bases, with 11 bases between them. The germline CDR1 and CDR2 sequences are MDHEN and SYDVKM. CDR3 DNA: TGTGCCAGCAGTTTATCAGCCGGGTTCGGCTACACCTTC. This encodes CASSLSAGFGYTF.

This chain connects TRBV5-1 to TRBJ2-1, with unresolved D. Germline V lookup: CDR1 SGHRS, CDR2 YFSETQ. The V end was cut by 3 bases, the J end by 0 bases, with 10 bases between. The CDR3 covers 15 residues. CDR3 bases: TGCGCCAGCAGCTCGATAATAAGCTCCTACAATGAGCAGTTCTTC. Residues: CASSSIISSYNEQFF.

J is TRBJ1-2 and V is TRBV12-3 or TRBV12-4; the D gene is possibly TRBD1 (5 bases). V shed 4 bases and J shed 5 bases, with 17 bases lying between them. There are 15 residues in the CDR3. In nucleotides, the CDR3 is TGTGCCAGCAGTTACGGGGCTCAAGGGCTTTATGGCTACACCTTC. Residues: CASSYGAQGLYGYTF.

There are a few counts of this clonotype. The chain carries TRBV7-9 and TRBJ1-1; D is unclear. The CDR3 runs to 17 residues. CDR1 and CDR2 from the germline V gene are SEHNR and FQNEAQ (reference sequence). V lost 1 base to trimming and J lost 1 base, with 16 bases between them. CDR3 amino acids: CASSLEVYGRSNTEAFF. The DNA for the CDR3 is TGTGCCAGCAGCTTAGAAGTGTATGGTCGTTCGAACACTGAAGCTTTCTTT.

This clonotype was seen a handful of times. The chain has TRBV3-1 and TRBJ2-2, with 7 positions matching TRBD1. There are 17 residues in the CDR3. Trimming at V came to 4 bases and at J to 6 bases, leaving 14 bases not matched to a gene. Germline lookup yields CDR1 LGHDT and CDR2 YNNKEL (reference sequence). The CDR3 DNA is TGTGCCAGCAGCCGGCTCCGGGACAGCCCAACTGCCGGGGAGCTGTTTTTT. Translated: CASSRLRDSPTAGELFF.

V is TRBV29-1 and J is TRBJ1-1; the match to TRBD1 covers 7 bases. CDR3 length: 13 amino acids. Germline V gives CDR1 SQVTM, CDR2 ANQGSEA. V was pared by 3 bases and J by 0 bases, with 1 base of the junction left unmatched. The CDR3 region has the DNA TGCAGCGTTGAGGGACAGATGAACACTGAAGCTTTCTTT. Its protein is CSVEGQMNTEAFF.

A few counts support this clonotype. This sequence joins TRBV27 and TRBJ1-2; 8 bases line up with TRBD1. From germline, CDR1 is MNHEY and CDR2 SMNVEV (reference sequence). This CDR3 contains 15 residues. Unmatched junction bases numbered 10, after V lost 5 bases and J lost 5 bases. The CDR3 protein is CASSTWTGSGYGYTF. In DNA, the CDR3 is TGTGCCAGCAGTACCTGGACAGGGAGTGGGTATGGCTACACCTTC.

This clonotype was recorded at least ten times. J is TRBJ2-2 and V is TRBV20-1; 9 bases map to TRBD1. Trimming took 1 base from V and 0 from J; bases not matched to a gene: 3. Germline V CDR1 and CDR2: DFQATT, SNEGSKA (reference sequence). The CDR3 extends over 16 amino acids. The CDR3 loop is CSARATGGANTGELFF. The CDR3 DNA is TGCAGTGCTAGAGCAACAGGGGGCGCGAACACCGGGGAGCTGTTTTTT.

Turning to this clonotype: A much larger clone differs by one base, so this may be a read error. This rearrangement joins TRBV30 to TRBJ2-3; tentative D call: TRBD1 (5 bases). Germline V gene sequence: CDR1 GTSNPN, CDR2 SVGIG (reference sequence). The CDR3 extends over 11 amino acids. Here the CDR3 reads CAWGQAGTQSF. The CDR3 bases are TGTGCCTGGGGACAAGCAGGAACGCAGTCTTTT.

This clonotype was picked up many times. The rearrangement joins TRBV12-3 or TRBV12-4 to TRBJ2-1; D not resolved. Trimming removed 2 bases from V and 2 bases from J, with 10 bases in between. This CDR3 has 15 residues. This CDR3 reads CASSLSGRTYNEQFF. CDR3 DNA sequence: TGTGCCAGCAGTTTATCAGGACGAACCTACAATGAGCAGTTCTTC.